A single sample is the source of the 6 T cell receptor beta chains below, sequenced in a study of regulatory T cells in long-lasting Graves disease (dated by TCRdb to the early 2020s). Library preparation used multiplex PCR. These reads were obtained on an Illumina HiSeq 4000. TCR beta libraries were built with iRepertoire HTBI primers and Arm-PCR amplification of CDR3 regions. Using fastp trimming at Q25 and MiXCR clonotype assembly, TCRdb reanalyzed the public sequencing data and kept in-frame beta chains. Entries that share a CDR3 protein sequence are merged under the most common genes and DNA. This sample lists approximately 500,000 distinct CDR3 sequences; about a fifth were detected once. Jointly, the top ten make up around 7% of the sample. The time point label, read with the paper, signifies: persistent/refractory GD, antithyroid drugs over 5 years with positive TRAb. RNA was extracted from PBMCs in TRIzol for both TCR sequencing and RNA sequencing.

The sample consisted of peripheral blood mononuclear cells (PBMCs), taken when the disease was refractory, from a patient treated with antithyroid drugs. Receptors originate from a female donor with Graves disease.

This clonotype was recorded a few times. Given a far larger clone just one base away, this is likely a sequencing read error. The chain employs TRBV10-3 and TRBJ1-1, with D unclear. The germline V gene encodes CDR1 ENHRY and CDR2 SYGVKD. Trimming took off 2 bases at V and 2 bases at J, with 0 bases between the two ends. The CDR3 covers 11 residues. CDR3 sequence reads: CAISENTEAFF. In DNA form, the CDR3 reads TGTGCCATCAGTGAGAACACTGAAGCTTTCTTT.

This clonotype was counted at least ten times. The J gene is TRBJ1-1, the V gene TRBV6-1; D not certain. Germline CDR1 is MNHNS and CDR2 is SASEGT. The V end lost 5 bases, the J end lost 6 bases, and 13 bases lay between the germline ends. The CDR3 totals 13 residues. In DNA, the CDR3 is TGTGCCAGCAGTCCCACCGGACGGGCTGAAGCTTTCTTT. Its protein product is CASSPTGRAEAFF.

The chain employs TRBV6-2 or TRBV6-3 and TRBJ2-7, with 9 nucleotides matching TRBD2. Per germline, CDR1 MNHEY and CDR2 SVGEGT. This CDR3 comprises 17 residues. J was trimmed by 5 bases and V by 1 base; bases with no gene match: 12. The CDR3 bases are TGTGCCAGCAGTTACTTCCTGGGTCCTAGCGGGATCCACGAGCAGTACTTC. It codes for CASSYFLGPSGIHEQYF.

Here the CDR3 DNA reads TGTGCCAGCAGCCAAGGGTACACGGGACACCCTAATGAAAAACTGTTTTTT. This codes for CASSQGYTGHPNEKLFF. The rearrangement uses TRBV3-1 and TRBJ1-4; tentatively, D is TRBD1 (6 bases). CDR1 is LGHDT, CDR2 YNNKEL, per germline (reference sequence). There are 17 residues in the CDR3. V was shortened by 1 base and J by 3 bases, with 15 bases between the two germline ends.

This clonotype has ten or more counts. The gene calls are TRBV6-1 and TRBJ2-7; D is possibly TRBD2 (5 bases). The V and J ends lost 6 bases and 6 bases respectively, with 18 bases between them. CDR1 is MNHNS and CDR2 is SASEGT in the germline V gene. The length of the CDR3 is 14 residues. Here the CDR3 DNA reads TGTGCCAGCAGGATAACCTCCAGCAGCGGCGAGCAGTACTTC. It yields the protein CASRITSSSGEQYF.

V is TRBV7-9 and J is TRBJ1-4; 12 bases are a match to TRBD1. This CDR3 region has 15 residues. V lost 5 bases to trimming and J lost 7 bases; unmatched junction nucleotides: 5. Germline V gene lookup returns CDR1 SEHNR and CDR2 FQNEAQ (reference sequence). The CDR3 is CASSLGTGGGEKLFF. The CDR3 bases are TGTGCCAGCAGCCTCGGGACAGGGGGCGGTGAAAAACTGTTTTTT.